This T cell receptor (beta chain) emerged from a study of identical twins. Germline-derived CDR1 and CDR2 are SGHRS and YFSETQ. The CDR3 totals 15 residues. Losses at the gene ends were 0 bases for V and 1 base for J; bases not matched to a gene: 2. The table lists this clonotype with a few counts. TCRdb re-called the 5' RACE reads through MiXCR, storing one row per CDR3 protein. The table has a few hundred thousand distinct CDR3 sequences, approximately 14% seen once. This sample also appeared in a second study, on yellow fever vaccine responses in identical twins.

This clonotype was sampled from a young woman in good health. Sequenced sample: CD4+ T cells sorted from blood. The chain has TRBV5-1 and TRBJ1-2; TRBD1 matches at 8 bases. CDR3 amino acids: CASSLGTGNNYGYTF. Written as DNA, the CDR3 is TGCGCCAGCAGCTTGGGGACAGGGAATAACTATGGCTACACCTTC. The variable domain in full, with the rest retrieved from reference TRBV5-1 and TRBJ1-2, is KAGVTQTPRYLIKTRGQQVTLSCSPISGHRSVSWYQQTPGQGLQFLFEYFSETQRNKGNFPGRFSGRQFSNSRSEMNVSTLELGDSALYLCASSLGTGNNYGYTFGSGTRLTVV.